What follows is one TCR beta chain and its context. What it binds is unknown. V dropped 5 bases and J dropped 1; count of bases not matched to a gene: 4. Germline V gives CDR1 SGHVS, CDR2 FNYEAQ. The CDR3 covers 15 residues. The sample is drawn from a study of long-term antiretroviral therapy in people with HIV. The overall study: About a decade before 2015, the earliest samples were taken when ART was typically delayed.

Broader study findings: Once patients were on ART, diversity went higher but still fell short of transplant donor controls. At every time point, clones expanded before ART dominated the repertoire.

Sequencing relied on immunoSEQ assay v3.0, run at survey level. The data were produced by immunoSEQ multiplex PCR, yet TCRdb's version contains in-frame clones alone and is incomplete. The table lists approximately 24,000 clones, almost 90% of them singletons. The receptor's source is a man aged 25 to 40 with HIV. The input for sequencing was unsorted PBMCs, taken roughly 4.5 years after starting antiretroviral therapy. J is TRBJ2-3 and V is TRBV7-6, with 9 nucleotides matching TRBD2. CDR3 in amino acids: CASSPLAGGTDTQYF. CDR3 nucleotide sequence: TGTGCCAGCAGCCCATTAGCGGGGGGCACAGATACGCAGTATTTT. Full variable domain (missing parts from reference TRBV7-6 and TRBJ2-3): GAGVSQSPRYKVTKRGQDVALRCDPISGHVSLYWYRQALGQGPEFLTYFNYEAQQDKSGLPNDRFSAERPEGSISTLTIQRTEQRDSAMYRCASSPLAGGTDTQYFGPGTRLTVL.